These 15 T cell receptor beta chains were sequenced from one sample in a study of T cells in women clearing cervical HPV infection. Method: immunoSEQ multiplex PCR; TCRdb's copy keeps in-frame clones and lacks some. The table lists under 35,000 clones. Input material: blood buffy coat. The source of these receptors is a woman between 18 and 75 years old with a cervical HPV16 infection that either progressed to CIN3+ or cleared (not recorded which).

Worth noting for this clone: The CDR3 end lies 3 residues beyond the end of the read and is filled in from the germline J gene. This sequence joins TRBV5-1 and TRBJ1-1, with D possibly matching TRBD1 (6 bases). Germline values: CDR1 SGHRS, CDR2 YFSETQ. The CDR3 is 13 amino acids. The V and J ends lost 7 bases and 5 bases respectively, with 15 bases between them. CDR3 DNA (partial): TGCGCCAGCCGAAGTGTACAGGGAACTGAA. Its translation is CASRSVQGTE. The whole CDR3 region reads CASRSVQGTEAFF.

Details on this clone: Coverage ceases 3 residues before the CDR3 finishes, and the germline J gene fills in the end. The chain couples TRBV2 to TRBJ1-4; 8 nucleotides align to TRBD1. Germline loops: CDR1 SNHLY, CDR2 FYNNEI. The CDR3 loop spans 14 amino acids. Trimming removed 7 bases from V and 4 bases from J; junction bases left unmatched: 5. The part of the CDR3 DNA that was read is TGTGCCAGCATAAGGACAGGGTTTAATGAAAAA. It encodes CASIRTGFNEK. The whole CDR3 region reads CASIRTGFNEKLFF.

The CDR3 spells CASTGQASRTDTQYF. The sequenced part of the CDR3 DNA is TGTGCCAGTACCGGCCAAGCGTCGAGGACAGATACG. This chain joins TRBV19 and TRBJ2-3; D is undetermined. The missing CDR3 end, 3 residues past where the read stops, is filled in from the germline J gene. Trimming took off 7 bases at V and 3 bases at J, with 17 bases between the two ends. Per the germline V gene, CDR1 is LNHDA and CDR2 is SQIVND (reference sequence). The CDR3 covers 15 residues.

A remark on this clone: The observed sequence ends 3 residues before the CDR3 terminus, with the missing tail filled in from the germline J gene. The rearrangement joins TRBV18 to TRBJ2-5; 8 nucleotides agree with TRBD2. The V and J ends lost 3 bases and 4 bases, in that order; junction bases with no gene match: 10. There are 16 residues in the CDR3. Germline V gene sequence: CDR1 KGHSH, CDR2 LQKENI. The CDR3: CASSPPDHTSGETQYF. The sequenced CDR3 bases are TGTGCCAGCTCACCTCCTGATCATACTAGCGGAGAGACC.

On this clone itself: The read terminates 3 residues before the CDR3 end, so the remaining end is supplied by the germline J gene. The chain is built from TRBV18 and TRBJ2-2, with 7 bases lining up with TRBD1. Germline CDR1 and CDR2: KGHSH and LQKENI. This CDR3 region has 14 residues. The CDR3 loop reads CASSSGQPSEKLFF. The DNA read from the CDR3 is TGTGCCAGCTCATCGGGACAGCCTAGTGAAAAG. The full variable domain, in which reference TRBV18 and TRBJ2-2 provide the parts outside the CDR3, is NAGVMQNPRHLVRRRGQEARLRCSPMKGHSHVYWYRQLPEEGLKFMVYLQKENIIDESGMPKERFSAEFPKEGPSILRIQQVVRGDSAAYFCASSSGQPSEKLFFGEGSRLTVL.

Concerning this clone: The read ends 3 residues before the CDR3 terminus; that terminus is restored from the germline J gene. V and J are TRBV18 and TRBJ2-7; D is possibly TRBD1 (6 bases). V was cut by 5 bases and J by 5 bases, with 16 bases left in between. The CDR3 extends over 14 amino acids. Germline CDR1 and CDR2: KGHSH and LQKENI. Incomplete CDR3 DNA: TGTGCCAGCTCATCGGCAGGGGATCGGGACGAG. This sequence encodes CASSSAGDRDE. The complete CDR3 sequence is CASSSAGDRDEQYF.

In the case of this clone: The read comes to an end 3 residues before the CDR3 does, leaving the germline J gene to fill in the end. This chain links TRBV5-6 with TRBJ1-2; 9 bases match TRBD1. CDR3 length: 15 residues. The germline CDR1 and CDR2 sequences are SGHDT and YYEEEE. This CDR3 reads CASSLGQGVGETYTF. The DNA read from the CDR3 is TGTGCCAGCAGCTTGGGACAGGGGGTAGGAGAGACC.

For this clone: The CDR3 is cut off 3 residues early in the read; its end comes from the germline J gene. This chain joins TRBV19 and TRBJ2-3; TRBD1 matches at 10 bases. CDR1 and CDR2 (germline): LNHDA, SQIVND (reference sequence). J was trimmed by 3 bases and V by 6 bases; bases with no gene match: 3. The CDR3 is 14 residues long. CDR3: CASRRQGATDTQYF. The covered CDR3 bases are TGTGCCAGTAGGAGACAGGGGGCGACAGATACG.

Comment on this clone: The read is 3 residues too short to cover the CDR3 end, so that end is filled in from the germline J gene. The chain couples TRBV6-1 to TRBJ2-1, with D perhaps TRBD1 (6 bases). CDR3 size: 13 residues. In germline, CDR1 is MNHNS, CDR2 SASEGT. Trimming removed 2 bases from V and 9 bases from J, with 11 bases in between. Partial CDR3 DNA: TGTGCCAGCAGTGAAAACAGGGCGGCTGAG. Translation: CASSENRAAE. The complete CDR3 sequence is CASSENRAAEQFF.

Concerning this clone itself: The sequenced fragment ends 3 residues before the CDR3 boundary, so the rest is inferred from the germline J gene. V is TRBV19 and J is TRBJ2-2; 15 bases align to TRBD2. The CDR3 spans 18 residues. The germline V gene encodes CDR1 LNHDA and CDR2 SQIVND (reference sequence). CDR3 bases read: TGTGCCAGTACGGGACTAGCGGGAGGAACTCGTGGGGCCAACGTG. As protein: CASTGLAGGTRGANV. The entire CDR3 protein is CASTGLAGGTRGANVLFF.

Worth noting for this clone: The DNA ends 3 residues before the CDR3 does, and the rest of the CDR3 is filled in from the germline J gene. The chain recombines TRBV19 with TRBJ1-1, with 7 bases fitting TRBD1. The germline CDR1 and CDR2 sequences are LNHDA and SQIVND (reference sequence). J gave up 0 bases and V 8 bases, and 9 bases lay outside the gene matches. The CDR3 has 15 amino acids. The CDR3 reads CASLDGTALNTEAFF. The CDR3 DNA, read in part, is TGTGCCAGTCTCGACGGGACAGCTTTGAACACTGAA.

With regard to this clone: The read ends 3 residues early relative to the CDR3; the germline J gene fills the gap. The rearrangement links TRBV5-1 to TRBJ2-5, with D perhaps matching TRBD2 (6 bases). The germline V and J ends were trimmed by 4 bases and 7 bases, with 32 bases remaining between them. This CDR3 has 19 amino acids. Germline-derived CDR1 and CDR2 are SGHRS and YFSETQ. CDR3 DNA, as far as it was read: TGCGCCAGCAGCGCGGGACTGATGACTAGTCGCGTCTCCAAGCGGACC. It codes for CASSAGLMTSRVSKRT. The whole CDR3 protein is CASSAGLMTSRVSKRTQYF.

The CDR3 protein is CAIKHNGGTNGQYF. The sequenced part of the CDR3 DNA is TGTGCCATAAAACACAACGGGGGGACTAATGGT. The chain is built from TRBV19 and TRBJ2-4; the match to TRBD2 covers 7 bases. The missing CDR3 end, 3 residues past where the read stops, is filled in from the germline J gene. CDR1 is LNHDA and CDR2 is SQIVND in the germline V gene (reference sequence). This CDR3 has 14 residues.

About this clone itself: The read is 3 residues too short to cover the CDR3 end, so that end is filled in from the germline J gene. The genes are TRBV16 and TRBJ1-5; 8 bases are a match to TRBD1. The V segment lost 7 bases and the J segment 0 bases; nucleotides outside the gene matches: 5. The germline V gene encodes CDR1 KGHSY and CDR2 FQNENV. This CDR3 has 15 amino acids. The CDR3 bases that were read are TGTGCCAGCACCGAGACAGGGGTTAGCAATCAGCCC. Translated: CASTETGVSNQP. The entire CDR3 protein reads CASTETGVSNQPQHF.

With regard to this clone: The sequence runs out 3 residues before the end of the CDR3; the remainder is reconstructed from the germline J gene. The chain has TRBV19 and TRBJ2-5, with TRBD2 matching 16 bases. Germline lookup yields CDR1 LNHDA and CDR2 SQIVND (reference sequence). Losses at the gene ends were 5 bases for V and 2 bases for J; bases not matched to a gene: 2. The CDR3 totals 16 residues. The CDR3 spells CASSLGLAGGQETQYF. The DNA read from the CDR3 is TGTGCCAGTAGTCTGGGACTAGCGGGGGGGCAAGAGACC.